This T cell receptor (beta chain) was obtained from a study of OX40 agonist ivuxolimab in advanced cancers. For the study at large: Given to patients was ivuxolimab, an agonistic anti-OX40 (CD134) antibody. Patients were roughly 83% male with ages roughly 20 to 90, mean approximately 55. Prior anti-PD-1, anti-PD-L1 or anti-CTLA-4 therapy did not bar entry, and approximately 40% had some.

Profiled with immunoSEQ multiplex PCR; TCRdb holds only in-frame clones, not every one. The sample includes some 60,000 clones, about 90% of them seen just once. CDR1 and CDR2 from the germline V gene are MDHEN and SYDVKM. V shed 6 bases, J shed 0 bases, and the junction held 8 bases outside the gene matches. There are 16 residues in the CDR3. The rearrangement links TRBV28 to TRBJ2-1; 7 positions match TRBD1. Specimen: CD4+ or CD8+ T cells sorted from blood, collected in a trial of the OX40 agonist ivuxolimab. This TCR was recovered from an adult with an advanced solid tumor such as melanoma, head and neck, liver or kidney cancer. The CDR3: CASSRPGTVSYNEQFF. CDR3 DNA: TGTGCCAGCAGCCGCCCCGGGACAGTCTCCTACAATGAGCAGTTCTTC.